The sequence of this T cell receptor (beta chain) was determined in a study of T cell responses to AZD1222 COVID-19 vaccine. Study outcomes and limitations: Repertoire collection took place solely once the T cell response had peaked.

Germline CDR1 is SGHTA and CDR2 is FQGNSA. V shed 3 bases, J shed 3 bases, and the junction held 4 bases outside the gene matches. The CDR3 sequence is 15 residues long. The protocol was immunoSEQ multiplex PCR, while the TCRdb copy is restricted to in-frame clones and leaves out a portion. The table shows around 70,000 clones, with about 80% occurring only once. With respect to this clone: Its antigen is as yet unknown.

The chain joins TRBV7-2 to TRBJ1-5; 8 bases are a match to TRBD1. This specimen was peripheral blood, taken on day 0 of AZD1222 vaccination. The sequence came from an adult in good health. The CDR3 DNA sequence: TGTGCCAGCAGCTTCGAGACAGGGGTCAATCAGCCCCAGCATTTT. This codes for CASSFETGVNQPQHF.